One and the same sample provided the 9 T cell receptor beta chains below, sequenced in a study of blood T cell repertoires in COVID-19. Here immunoSEQ multiplex PCR was the method, and the copy in TCRdb shows in-frame clones only, minus some. The sample yields 60,000 to 75,000 clones, 79% seen once. What was sequenced was peripheral blood. The receptor source for this set is a man in his 60s with active or convalescent COVID-19.

The rearrangement joins TRBV5-1 to TRBJ1-1; the D gene is possibly TRBD1 (5 bases). Germline assignment: CDR1 SGHRS and CDR2 YFSETQ. CDR3 size: 12 residues. V lost 0 bases to trimming and J lost 11 bases, with 11 bases between them. The CDR3 loop reads CASSLEQDVAFF. The CDR3 bases are TGCGCCAGCAGCTTGGAACAGGATGTCGCTTTCTTT.

V usage is TRBV7-2 and J usage is TRBJ1-2, with no clear D. Germline V gene sequence: CDR1 SGHTA, CDR2 FQGNSA. Trimming left V 2 bases short and J 1 base short, with 8 bases between. The CDR3 consists of 14 residues. This chain's CDR3 is CASSLFGVNYGYTF. The CDR3 DNA sequence: TGTGCCAGCAGCTTATTCGGGGTTAACTATGGCTACACCTTC.

The rearrangement joins TRBV5-8 to TRBJ1-2, with TRBD1 as a possible D gene (6 bases). The CDR3 sequence is 13 residues long. Trimming stripped 5 bases from V and 4 bases from J, with 12 bases between. The germline gives CDR1 SGHTS, CDR2 YDEGEE. The CDR3: CASREGQVYGYTF. The CDR3 DNA reads TGTGCCAGCAGAGAGGGACAAGTCTATGGCTACACCTTC.

V gene TRBV27 combines with J gene TRBJ1-5; 9 nucleotides align to TRBD1. V lost 0 bases to trimming and J lost 3 bases; unmatched junction nucleotides: 6. CDR3 length: 17 amino acids. The germline V gene has CDR1 MNHEY and CDR2 SMNVEV (reference sequence). In DNA form, the CDR3 reads TGTGCCAGCAGTTTATCGGGACAGGGCTTCCTCAATCAGCCCCAGCATTTT. It translates to CASSLSGQGFLNQPQHF.

This clone was seen once. The V and J genes are TRBV11-2 and TRBJ2-5; the match to TRBD2 covers 10 bases. V was clipped by 4 bases and J by 5 bases; unmatched bases: 16. CDR1 and CDR2 from the germline V gene are SGHAT and FQNNGV. CDR3 length: 18 amino acids. This chain's CDR3 is CASSSGLASGGPGETQYF. In DNA, the CDR3 is TGTGCCAGCAGCTCAGGTTTGGCTAGCGGGGGACCTGGGGAGACCCAGTACTTC.

The gene calls are TRBV7-8 and TRBJ2-7; 8 nucleotides line up with TRBD1. The CDR3 is 18 residues long. Germline loops: CDR1 SGHVS, CDR2 FQNEAQ. Trimming at V came to 2 bases and at J to 3 bases, leaving 15 bases not matched to a gene. The CDR3 DNA reads TGTGCCAGCAGCTTACCCACGGACAGGGAGATTGCGGGCTACGAGCAGTACTTC. Translated, it gives CASSLPTDREIAGYEQYF.

This rearrangement joins TRBV24-1 to TRBJ2-5; TRBD2 agrees at 9 bases. Germline V gene data show CDR1 as KGHDR and CDR2 as SFDVKD. V shed 9 bases, J shed 2 bases, and the junction held 21 bases outside the gene matches. The CDR3 has 19 residues. CDR3 sequence reads: CATSVRGFSRGGRQETQYF. DNA of the CDR3: TGTGCCACCTCAGTTCGGGGCTTTTCGCGGGGGGGAAGGCAAGAGACCCAGTACTTC.

The chain carries TRBV4-3 and TRBJ2-2, with D possibly being TRBD2 (5 bases). CDR3 length: 16 residues. Trimming cost V 0 bases and J 1 base, with 9 bases left between them. Germline-derived CDR1 and CDR2 are LGHNA and YSLEER. CDR3 region: CASSQDRGLNTGELFF. CDR3 in DNA: TGCGCCAGCAGCCAAGATCGAGGACTGAACACCGGGGAGCTGTTTTTT.

V gene TRBV5-1 combines with J gene TRBJ2-7; tentative D call: TRBD1 (5 bases). Germline V CDR1 and CDR2: SGHRS, YFSETQ. The germline V and J ends were trimmed by 4 bases and 4 bases, with 21 bases remaining between them. The CDR3 is 16 amino acids. CDR3 in amino acids: CASSQGSVGASYEQYF. In nucleotides, the CDR3 is TGCGCCAGCAGCCAGGGTTCGGTCGGAGCTAGTTACGAGCAGTACTTC.